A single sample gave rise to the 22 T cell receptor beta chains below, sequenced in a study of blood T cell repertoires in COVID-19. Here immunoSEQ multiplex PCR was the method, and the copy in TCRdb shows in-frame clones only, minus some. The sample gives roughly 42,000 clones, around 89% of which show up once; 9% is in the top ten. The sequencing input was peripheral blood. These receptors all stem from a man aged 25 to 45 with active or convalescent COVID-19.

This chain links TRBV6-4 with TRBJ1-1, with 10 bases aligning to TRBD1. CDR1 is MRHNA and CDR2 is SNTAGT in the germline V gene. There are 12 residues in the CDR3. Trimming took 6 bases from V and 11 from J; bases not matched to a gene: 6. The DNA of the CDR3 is TGTGCCAGCAGGACGACAGGGGGCGAGGCTTTCTTT. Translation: CASRTTGGEAFF.

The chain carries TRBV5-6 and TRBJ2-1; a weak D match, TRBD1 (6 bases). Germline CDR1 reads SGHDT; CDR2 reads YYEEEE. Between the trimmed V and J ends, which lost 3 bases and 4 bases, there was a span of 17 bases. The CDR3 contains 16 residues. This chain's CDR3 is CASSSDPGTLYNEQFF. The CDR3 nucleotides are TGTGCCAGCAGCTCCGACCCCGGGACACTGTACAATGAGCAGTTCTTC.

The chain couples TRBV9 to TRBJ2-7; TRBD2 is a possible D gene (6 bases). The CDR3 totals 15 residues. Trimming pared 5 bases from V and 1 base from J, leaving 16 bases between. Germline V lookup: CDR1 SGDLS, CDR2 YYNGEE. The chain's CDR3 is CASSLRDSTSYEQYF. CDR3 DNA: TGTGCCAGCAGTCTCCGGGACTCCACTTCCTACGAGCAGTACTTC.

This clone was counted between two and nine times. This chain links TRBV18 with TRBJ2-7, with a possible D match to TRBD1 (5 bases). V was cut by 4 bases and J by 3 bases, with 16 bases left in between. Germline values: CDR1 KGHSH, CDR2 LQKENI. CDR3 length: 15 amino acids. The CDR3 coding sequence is TGTGCCAGCTCACGAGGAGCAGGGTCTGACTACGAGCAGTACGTC. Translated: CASSRGAGSDYEQYV.

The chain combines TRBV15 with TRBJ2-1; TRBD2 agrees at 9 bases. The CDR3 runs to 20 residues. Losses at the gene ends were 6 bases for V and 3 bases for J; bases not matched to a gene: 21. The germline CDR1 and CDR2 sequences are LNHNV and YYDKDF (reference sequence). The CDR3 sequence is CATRNPFRRLREGGYNEQFF. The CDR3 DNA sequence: TGTGCCACCAGAAACCCCTTTAGAAGATTGCGGGAGGGTGGCTACAATGAGCAGTTCTTC.

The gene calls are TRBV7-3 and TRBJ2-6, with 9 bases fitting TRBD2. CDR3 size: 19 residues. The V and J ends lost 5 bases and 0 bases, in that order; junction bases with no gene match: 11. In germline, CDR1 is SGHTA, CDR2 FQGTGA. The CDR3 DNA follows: TGTGCCAGCAGCCCCTTGACTAGCGGAACGAGCTCTGGGGCCAACGTCCTGACTTTC. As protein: CASSPLTSGTSSGANVLTF.

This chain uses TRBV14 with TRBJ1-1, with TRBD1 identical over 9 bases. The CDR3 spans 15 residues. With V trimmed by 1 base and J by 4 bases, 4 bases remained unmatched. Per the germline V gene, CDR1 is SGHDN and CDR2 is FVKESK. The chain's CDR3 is CASSQARQGGTEAFF. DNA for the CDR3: TGTGCCAGCAGCCAAGCCCGACAGGGGGGCACTGAAGCTTTCTTT.

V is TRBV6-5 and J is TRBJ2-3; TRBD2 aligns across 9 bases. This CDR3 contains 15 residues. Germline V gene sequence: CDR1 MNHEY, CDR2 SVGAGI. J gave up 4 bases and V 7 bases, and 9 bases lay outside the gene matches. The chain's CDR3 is CASKGAGGPSDTQYF. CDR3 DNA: TGTGCCAGCAAGGGGGCGGGGGGGCCGTCAGATACGCAGTATTTT.

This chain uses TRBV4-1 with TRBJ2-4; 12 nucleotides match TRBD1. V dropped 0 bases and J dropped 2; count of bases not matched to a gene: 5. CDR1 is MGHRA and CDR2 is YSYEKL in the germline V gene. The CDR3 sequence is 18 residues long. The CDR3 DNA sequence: TGCGCCAGCAGCCAAGAACCGGGACAGGGGGCAACCAAAAACATTCAGTACTTC. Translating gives CASSQEPGQGATKNIQYF.

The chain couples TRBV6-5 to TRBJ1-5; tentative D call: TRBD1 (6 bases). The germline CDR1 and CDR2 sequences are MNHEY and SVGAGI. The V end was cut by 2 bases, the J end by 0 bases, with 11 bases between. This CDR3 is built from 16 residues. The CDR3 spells CASSYRGTISNQPQHF. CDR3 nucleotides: TGTGCCAGCAGTTACAGGGGGACTATTAGCAATCAGCCCCAGCATTTT.

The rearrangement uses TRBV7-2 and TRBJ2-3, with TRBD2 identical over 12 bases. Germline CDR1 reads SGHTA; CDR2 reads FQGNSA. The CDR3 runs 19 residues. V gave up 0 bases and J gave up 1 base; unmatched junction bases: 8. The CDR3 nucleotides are TGTGCCAGCAGCTTAGCCCCCGCTGGACTAGCGGGACGCACAGATACGCAGTATTTT. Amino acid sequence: CASSLAPAGLAGRTDTQYF.

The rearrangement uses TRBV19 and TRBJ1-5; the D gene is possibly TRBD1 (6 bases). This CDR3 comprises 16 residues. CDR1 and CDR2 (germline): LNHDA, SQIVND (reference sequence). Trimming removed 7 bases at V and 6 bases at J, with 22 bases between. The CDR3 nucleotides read TGTGCCAGTACCATGGGGGGGGCGCTTTTTGGTCAGCCCCAGCATTTT. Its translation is CASTMGGALFGQPQHF.

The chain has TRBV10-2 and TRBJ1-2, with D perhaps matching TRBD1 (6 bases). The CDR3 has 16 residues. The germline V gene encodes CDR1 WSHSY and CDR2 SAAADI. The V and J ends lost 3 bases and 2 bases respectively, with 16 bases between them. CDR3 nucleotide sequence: TGCGCCAGCAGTGAATGGGGGCCAGGGAGCAACTATGGCTACACCTTC. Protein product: CASSEWGPGSNYGYTF.

CDR3 protein: CASSLTTGGHNEQFF. DNA for the CDR3: TGTGCCAGCAGCTTAACTACAGGGGGTCACAATGAGCAGTTCTTC. The chain combines TRBV7-2 with TRBJ2-1; TRBD1 agrees at 8 bases. Trimming removed 2 bases from V and 5 bases from J; junction bases left unmatched: 5. Germline CDR1 and CDR2: SGHTA and FQGNSA. The CDR3 spans 15 residues.

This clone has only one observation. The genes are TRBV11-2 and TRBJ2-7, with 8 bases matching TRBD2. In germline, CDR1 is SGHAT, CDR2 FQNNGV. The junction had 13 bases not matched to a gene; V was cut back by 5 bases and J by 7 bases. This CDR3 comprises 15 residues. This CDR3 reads CASSQTSAGVGEQYV. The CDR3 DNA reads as TGTGCCAGCAGCCAAACGTCAGCGGGAGTAGGGGAGCAGTACGTC.

CDR3 in amino acids: CASSESQVKNTEAFF. For the CDR3, the DNA is TGTGCCAGCAGTGAAAGTCAGGTGAAGAACACTGAAGCTTTCTTT. J is TRBJ1-1 and V is TRBV2; unclear D gene. Trimming stripped 2 bases from V and 1 base from J, with 11 bases between. CDR1 is SNHLY and CDR2 is FYNNEI in the germline V gene. This CDR3 has 15 amino acids.

The CDR3 spells CASSLAEGPDTQYF. The CDR3 DNA is TGTGCCAGCAGCTTGGCGGAGGGGCCAGATACGCAGTATTTT. This chain joins TRBV5-6 and TRBJ2-3; D might be TRBD2 (6 bases). V was clipped by 0 bases and J by 4 bases, with 9 bases between them. The CDR3 is 14 amino acids. Per the germline V gene, CDR1 is SGHDT and CDR2 is YYEEEE.

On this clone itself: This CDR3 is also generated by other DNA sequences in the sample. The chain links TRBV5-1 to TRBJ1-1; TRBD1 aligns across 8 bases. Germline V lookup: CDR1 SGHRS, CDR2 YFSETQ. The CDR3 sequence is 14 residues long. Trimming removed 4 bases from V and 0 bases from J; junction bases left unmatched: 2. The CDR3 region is CASSPGQVNTEAFF. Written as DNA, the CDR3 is TGCGCCAGCAGCCCGGGACAGGTGAACACTGAAGCTTTCTTT.

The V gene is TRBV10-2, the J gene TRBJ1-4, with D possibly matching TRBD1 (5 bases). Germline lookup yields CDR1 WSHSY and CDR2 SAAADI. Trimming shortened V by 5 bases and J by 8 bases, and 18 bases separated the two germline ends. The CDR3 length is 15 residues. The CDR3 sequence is CASSPSGTGGEKLFF. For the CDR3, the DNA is TGCGCCAGCAGTCCTTCGGGGACGGGAGGAGAAAAACTGTTTTTT.

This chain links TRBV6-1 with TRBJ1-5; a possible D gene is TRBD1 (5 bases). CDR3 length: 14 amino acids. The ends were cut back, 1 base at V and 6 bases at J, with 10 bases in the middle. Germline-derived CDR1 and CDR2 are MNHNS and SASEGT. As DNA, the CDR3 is TGTGCCAGCAGTGAAGAGGGGCTTGGTCAGCCCCAGCATTTT. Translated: CASSEEGLGQPQHF.

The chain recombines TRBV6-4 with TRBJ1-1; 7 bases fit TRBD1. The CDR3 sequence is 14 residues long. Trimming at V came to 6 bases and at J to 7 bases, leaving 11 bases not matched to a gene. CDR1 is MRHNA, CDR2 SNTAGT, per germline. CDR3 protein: CASRSRRDSLEAFF. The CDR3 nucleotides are TGTGCCAGCAGATCTAGACGGGACAGCCTTGAAGCTTTCTTT.

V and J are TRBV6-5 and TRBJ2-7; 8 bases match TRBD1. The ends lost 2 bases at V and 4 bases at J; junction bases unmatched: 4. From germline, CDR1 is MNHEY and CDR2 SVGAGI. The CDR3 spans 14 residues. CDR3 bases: TGTGCCAGCAGTTACGGGACAGGATATTACGAGCAGTACTTC. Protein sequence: CASSYGTGYYEQYF.